This T cell receptor beta chain appears in the sequencing data of a study of blood T cell repertoires in COVID-19. Study in general: Specimens from acute and convalescent COVID-19 originated in the United States, Italy and Spain. T cells, B-cell-depleted T cells, or PBMCs provided the cDNA or gDNA that served as material.

Original data processing: Researchers report that nucleated cell counts were estimated from reference gene primer amplification. Only in-frame clones appear in the TCRdb table, and some are missing; sequencing was by immunoSEQ multiplex PCR. The DNA gave D and trimming, while V, J and clone size come from that table. The sample includes 65,000 to 85,000 clones, around 90% of them seen just once. Germline-derived CDR1 and CDR2 are ENHRY and SYGVKD. The J segment lost 2 bases and the V segment lost 3 bases, leaving 4 bases of the junction unmatched. CDR3 length equals 16 residues. This TCR derives from a human donor in a cohort sampled during active COVID-19. This chain links TRBV10-3 with TRBJ2-5, with TRBD2 matching 12 bases. Sequences were obtained from peripheral blood. CDR3 loop: CAISEGLAGGQETQYF. As DNA, the CDR3 is TGTGCCATCAGTGAAGGTCTAGCGGGGGGGCAAGAGACCCAGTACTTC.